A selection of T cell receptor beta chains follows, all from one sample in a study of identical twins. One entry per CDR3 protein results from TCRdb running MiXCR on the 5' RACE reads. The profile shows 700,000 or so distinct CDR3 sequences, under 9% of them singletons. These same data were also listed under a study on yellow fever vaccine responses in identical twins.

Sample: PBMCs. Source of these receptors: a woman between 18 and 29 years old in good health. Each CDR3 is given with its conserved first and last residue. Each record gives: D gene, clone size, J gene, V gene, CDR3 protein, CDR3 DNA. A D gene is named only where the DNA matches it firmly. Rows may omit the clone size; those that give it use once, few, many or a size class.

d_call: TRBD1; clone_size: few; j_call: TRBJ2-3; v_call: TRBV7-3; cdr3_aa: CASSFLGTGGIGDTQYF; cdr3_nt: TGTGCCAGCAGCTTTTTGGGGACAGGGGGCATCGGAGATACGCAGTATTTT
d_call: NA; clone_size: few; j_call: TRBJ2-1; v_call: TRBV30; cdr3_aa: CAWSVLGAEQFF; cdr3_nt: TGTGCCTGGAGCGTTTTAGGGGCTGAGCAGTTCTTC
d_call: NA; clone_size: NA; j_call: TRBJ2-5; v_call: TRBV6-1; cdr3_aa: CASSRQAYQETQYF; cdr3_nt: TGTGCCAGCAGCCGACAGGCGTACCAAGAGACCCAGTACTTC
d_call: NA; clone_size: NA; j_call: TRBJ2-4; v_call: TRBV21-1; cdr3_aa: CASSKREAKNIQYF; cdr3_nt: TGTGCCAGCAGCAAAAGGGAGGCCAAAAACATTCAGTACTTC
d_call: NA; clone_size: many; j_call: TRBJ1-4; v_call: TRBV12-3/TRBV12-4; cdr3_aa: CASSFGEINAEKLFF; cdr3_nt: TGTGCCAGCAGTTTCGGAGAGATTAACGCGGAAAAACTGTTTTTT
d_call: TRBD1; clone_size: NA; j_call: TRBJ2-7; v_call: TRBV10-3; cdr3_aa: CAISVQGNHEQYF; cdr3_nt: TGTGCCATCAGTGTACAGGGGAACCACGAGCAGTACTTC
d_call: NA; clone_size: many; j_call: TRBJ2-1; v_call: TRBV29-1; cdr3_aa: CSTERGRTTNNEQFF; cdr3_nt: TGCAGTACGGAACGCGGCAGGACGACGAACAATGAGCAGTTCTTC
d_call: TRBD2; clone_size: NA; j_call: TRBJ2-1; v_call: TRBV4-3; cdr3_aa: CARKCSGSSYNEQFF; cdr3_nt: TGCGCCAGGAAATGTAGCGGGAGCTCCTACAATGAGCAGTTCTTC
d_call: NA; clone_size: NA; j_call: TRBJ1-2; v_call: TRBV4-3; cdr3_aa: CASSQDEGNYGYTF; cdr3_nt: TGCGCCAGCAGCCAAGACGAGGGAAACTATGGCTACACCTTC
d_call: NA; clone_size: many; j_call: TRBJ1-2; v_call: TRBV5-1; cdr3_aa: CASSSSGQGNYGYTF; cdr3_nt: TGCGCCAGCAGCTCCAGCGGACAAGGAAACTATGGCTACACCTTC
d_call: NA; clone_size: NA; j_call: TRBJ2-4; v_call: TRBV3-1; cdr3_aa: CASSQRRPGNIQYF; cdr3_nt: TGTGCCAGCAGTCAACGGAGGCCGGGAAACATTCAGTACTTC
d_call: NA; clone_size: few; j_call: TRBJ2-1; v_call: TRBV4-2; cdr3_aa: CASSQDAAGGTEQFF; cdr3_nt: TGTGCCAGCAGCCAAGACGCGGCTGGCGGGACTGAGCAGTTCTTC
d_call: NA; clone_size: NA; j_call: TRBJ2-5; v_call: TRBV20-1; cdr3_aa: CSARISWTAQETQYF; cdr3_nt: TGCAGTGCTAGAATATCTTGGACAGCCCAAGAGACCCAGTACTTC
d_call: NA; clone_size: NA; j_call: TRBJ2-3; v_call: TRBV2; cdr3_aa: CASSDNRVKQYF; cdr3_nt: TGTGCCAGCAGTGACAACAGGGTTAAGCAGTATTTT
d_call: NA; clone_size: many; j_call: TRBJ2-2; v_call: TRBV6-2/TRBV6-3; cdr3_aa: CASSYTQGSGELFF; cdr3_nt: TGTGCCAGCAGTTACACTCAGGGTTCCGGGGAGCTGTTTTTT
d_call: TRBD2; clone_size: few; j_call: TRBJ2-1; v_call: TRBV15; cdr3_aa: CATSRVGRELAGGRGYNEQFF; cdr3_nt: TGTGCCACCAGCAGAGTAGGGAGAGAACTAGCGGGAGGGCGGGGCTACAATGAGCAGTTCTTC
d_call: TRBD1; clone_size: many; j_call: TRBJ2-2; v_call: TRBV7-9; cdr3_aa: CASSPQGAPLKELFF; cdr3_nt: TGTGCCAGCAGCCCTCAGGGGGCCCCACTAAAGGAGCTGTTTTTT
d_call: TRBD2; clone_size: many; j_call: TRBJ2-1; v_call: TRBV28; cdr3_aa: CASSSPLSGLAGSEVQFF; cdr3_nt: TGTGCCAGCAGTTCCCCCCTCTCTGGACTAGCGGGCTCTGAGGTGCAGTTCTTC
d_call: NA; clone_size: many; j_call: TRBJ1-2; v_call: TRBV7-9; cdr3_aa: CASSFPSRGRANYGYTF; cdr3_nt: TGTGCCAGCAGCTTTCCCAGCCGGGGCAGAGCTAACTATGGCTACACCTTC
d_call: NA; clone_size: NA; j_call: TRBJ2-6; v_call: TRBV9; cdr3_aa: CASSAGHVSGANVLTF; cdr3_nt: TGTGCCAGCAGCGCAGGACACGTTTCTGGGGCCAACGTCCTGACTTTC
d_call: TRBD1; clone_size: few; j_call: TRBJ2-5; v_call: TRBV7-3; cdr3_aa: CASSEQGALGETQYF; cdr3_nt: TGTGCCAGCAGCGAACAGGGGGCCTTGGGAGAGACCCAGTACTTC
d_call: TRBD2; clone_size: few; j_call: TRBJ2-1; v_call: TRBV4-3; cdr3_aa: CASSQEFAGEKDLGNEQFF; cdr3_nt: TGCGCCAGCAGCCAAGAGTTTGCGGGAGAAAAGGATTTGGGGAATGAGCAGTTCTTC
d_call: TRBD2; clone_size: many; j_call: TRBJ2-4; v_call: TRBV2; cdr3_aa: CASSDSGSRKKNIQYF; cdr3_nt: TGTGCCAGCAGTGATAGCGGGAGCCGTAAAAAAAACATTCAGTACTTC
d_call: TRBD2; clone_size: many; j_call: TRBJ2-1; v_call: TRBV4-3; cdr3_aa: CASSQYWGGGSNEQFF; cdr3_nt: TGCGCCAGCAGCCAATATTGGGGCGGGGGGTCAAATGAGCAGTTCTTC
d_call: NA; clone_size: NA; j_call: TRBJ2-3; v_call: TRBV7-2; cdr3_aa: CASSLGIPDTQYF; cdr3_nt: TGTGCCAGCAGCTTAGGAATCCCAGATACGCAGTATTTT
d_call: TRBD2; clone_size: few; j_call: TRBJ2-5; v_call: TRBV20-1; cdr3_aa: CSARIPGLRETQYF; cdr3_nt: TGCAGTGCTAGGATACCGGGACTAAGAGAGACCCAGTACTTC
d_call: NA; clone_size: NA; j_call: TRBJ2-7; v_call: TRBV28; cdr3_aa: CASGRGILFEQYF; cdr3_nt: TGTGCCTCCGGTCGAGGGATTCTGTTCGAGCAGTACTTC
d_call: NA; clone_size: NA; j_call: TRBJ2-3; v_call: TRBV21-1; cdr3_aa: CASSNVLAGSTDTQYF; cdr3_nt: TGTGCCAGCAGCAACGTGTTAGCGGGGAGCACAGATACGCAGTATTTT
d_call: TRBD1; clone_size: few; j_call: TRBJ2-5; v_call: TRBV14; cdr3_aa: CASSQLKANRGQETQYF; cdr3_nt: TGTGCCAGCAGCCAACTAAAGGCGAACAGGGGCCAAGAGACCCAGTACTTC
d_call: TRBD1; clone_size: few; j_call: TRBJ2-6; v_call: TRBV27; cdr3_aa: CASSFMTGPSGANVLTF; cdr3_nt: TGTGCCAGCAGTTTTATGACAGGGCCCTCTGGGGCCAACGTCCTGACTTTC
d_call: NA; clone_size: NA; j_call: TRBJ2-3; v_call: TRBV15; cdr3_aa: CATSKYTLTDTQYF; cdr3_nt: TGTGCCACCAGCAAATACACGCTCACAGATACGCAGTATTTT
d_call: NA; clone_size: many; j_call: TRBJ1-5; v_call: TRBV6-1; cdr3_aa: CASGDFMGNQPQHF; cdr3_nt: TGTGCCAGCGGGGACTTCATGGGCAATCAGCCCCAGCATTTT
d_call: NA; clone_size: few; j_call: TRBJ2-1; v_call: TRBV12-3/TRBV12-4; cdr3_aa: CAIPMEGRFNEQFF; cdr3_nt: TGTGCCATCCCAATGGAGGGGCGCTTCAATGAGCAGTTCTTC
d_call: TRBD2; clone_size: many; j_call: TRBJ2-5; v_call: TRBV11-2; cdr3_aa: CASSLAPSGGLETQYF; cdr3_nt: TGTGCCAGCAGCTTAGCCCCTAGCGGGGGTCTAGAGACCCAGTACTTC
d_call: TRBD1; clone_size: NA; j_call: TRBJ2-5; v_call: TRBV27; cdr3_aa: CASSGTATGETQYF; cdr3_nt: TGTGCCAGCAGTGGGACAGCTACGGGGGAGACCCAGTACTTC
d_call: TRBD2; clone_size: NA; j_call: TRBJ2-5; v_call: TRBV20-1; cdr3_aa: CSARLTSGQETQYF; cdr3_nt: TGCAGTGCTAGACTGACTAGCGGCCAAGAGACCCAGTACTTC
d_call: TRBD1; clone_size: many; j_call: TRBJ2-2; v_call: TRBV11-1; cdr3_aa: CASSDGTGGDPLNTGELFF; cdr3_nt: TGTGCCAGCAGCGACGGGACAGGGGGCGACCCACTTAACACCGGGGAGCTGTTTTTT
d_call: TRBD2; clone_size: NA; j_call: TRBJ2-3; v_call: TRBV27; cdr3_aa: CASSPTLWAGGTDTQYF; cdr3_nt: TGTGCCAGCAGTCCAACCCTTTGGGCGGGGGGCACAGATACGCAGTATTTT
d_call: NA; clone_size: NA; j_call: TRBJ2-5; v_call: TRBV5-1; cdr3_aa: CASRPLERERETQYF; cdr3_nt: TGCGCCAGCAGACCTCTCGAGAGAGAAAGAGAGACCCAGTACTTC
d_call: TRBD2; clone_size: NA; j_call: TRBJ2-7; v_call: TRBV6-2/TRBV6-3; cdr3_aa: CASSLLAGVLYEQYF; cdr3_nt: TGTGCCAGCAGCTTACTAGCGGGAGTTCTCTACGAGCAGTACTTC
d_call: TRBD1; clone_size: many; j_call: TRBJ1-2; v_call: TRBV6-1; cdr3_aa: CASSAGQAYGYTF; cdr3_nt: TGTGCCAGCAGCGCCGGACAGGCCTATGGCTACACCTTC
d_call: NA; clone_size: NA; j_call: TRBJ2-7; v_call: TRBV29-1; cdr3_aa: CSGRYGNEQYF; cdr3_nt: TGCAGCGGGAGGTACGGGAACGAGCAGTACTTC
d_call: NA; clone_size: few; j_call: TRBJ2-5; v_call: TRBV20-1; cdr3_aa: CSAQNYLLETQYF; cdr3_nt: TGCAGTGCTCAGAATTACCTACTAGAGACCCAGTACTTC
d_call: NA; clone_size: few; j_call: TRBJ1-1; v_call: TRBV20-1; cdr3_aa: CSARPDRRTEAFF; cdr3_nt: TGCAGTGCCAGACCCGATCGACGCACTGAAGCTTTCTTT
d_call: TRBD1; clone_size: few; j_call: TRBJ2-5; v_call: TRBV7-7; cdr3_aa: CASSLGALRTGEETQYF; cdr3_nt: TGTGCTAGCAGCTTAGGGGCGCTACGGACAGGGGAAGAGACCCAGTACTTC
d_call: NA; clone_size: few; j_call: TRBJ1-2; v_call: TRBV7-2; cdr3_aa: CASSLENSGHGYTF; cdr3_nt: TGTGCCAGCAGCTTAGAAAATTCGGGGCATGGCTACACCTTC
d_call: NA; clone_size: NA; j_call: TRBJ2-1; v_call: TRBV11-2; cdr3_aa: CASSFEAPLYNEQFF; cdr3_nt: TGTGCCAGCAGCTTCGAGGCCCCCCTTTACAATGAGCAGTTCTTC
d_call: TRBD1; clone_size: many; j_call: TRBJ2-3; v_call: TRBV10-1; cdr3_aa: CASKRQGAKKPTSITQYF; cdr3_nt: TGCGCCAGCAAAAGACAGGGGGCGAAGAAACCGACCTCAATCACGCAGTATTTT
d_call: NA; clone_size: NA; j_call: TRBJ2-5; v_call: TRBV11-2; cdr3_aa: CASSLVAGRQETQYF; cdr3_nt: TGTGCCAGCAGCTTAGTGGCCGGACGTCAAGAGACCCAGTACTTC